The subject of this entry is one T cell receptor (beta chain). Its specificity is unknown. The sample originates from a study of CD8+ T cells in alopecia areata. Study observations and caveats: In lesional scalp, particularly from alopecia totalis/universalis, clonality was higher than in normal scalp.

The germline CDR1 and CDR2 sequences are MNHEY and SMNVEV (reference sequence). The germline V and J ends were trimmed by 8 bases and 6 bases, with 16 bases remaining between them. This CDR3 contains 13 residues. Isolated RNA was reverse transcribed into cDNA used as the sequencing template. Some clones are missing from TCRdb's copy, which holds only in-frame ones; the method was immunoSEQ multiplex PCR. Here the sample spans about 130,000 clones, roughly 50% being singletons. This sequence joins TRBV27 and TRBJ1-1; D may be TRBD1 (6 bases). Specimen: CD4+ T cells sorted from blood, collected at week 0. The receptor's source is a human donor with alopecia areata. CDR3 nucleotide sequence: TGTGCCAGCGCCTCGAGGGGGGGGCCTGAAGCTTTCTTT. Translation gives CASASRGGPEAFF.